This T cell receptor (beta chain) was identified in a study of chemoradiotherapy in HPV16-positive cancers. Sequencing was performed with immunoSEQ multiplex PCR; in TCRdb, only in-frame clones are kept and a portion is missing. Seen here are some 5,000 clones, roughly nine tenths observed once, and the top ten hold 20% to 25%. This clone was found once. The V gene's germline CDR1 is LNHDA and CDR2 SQIVND (reference sequence). CDR3 length: 15 amino acids. Trimming stripped 3 bases from V and 5 bases from J, with 14 bases between. The genes are TRBV19 and TRBJ1-3, with D unresolved. The clonotype was recovered from a human donor with HPV-associated anogenital cancer. This sample comprised blood, obtained from a patient who underwent chemoradiotherapy. CDR3 loop: CASSIASIGRNTIYF. The CDR3 nucleotides are TGTGCCAGTAGTATCGCTTCCATTGGGAGAAACACCATATATTTT.